The 23 T cell receptor beta chains reported below all come from one sample, sequenced in a study of blood T cells in healthy people across ages. A second roughly 7 to 12 cycle PCR used barcoded and J-beta primers. One entry per CDR3 protein results from TCRdb running MiXCR on the 5' RACE reads. The table shows about 780,000 distinct CDR3 sequences, with roughly 46% occurring only once. The sample consisted of blood. The receptors were gathered from an elderly man in good health.

V is TRBV5-1 and J is TRBJ2-1, with 14 bases fitting TRBD2. J lost 6 bases, V lost 5 bases, and 1 base had no gene match. The CDR3 runs to 14 residues. Germline-derived CDR1 and CDR2 are SGHRS and YFSETQ. The CDR3 bases are TGCGCCAGCAGGACTAGCGGGAGGGCCAATGAGCAGTTCTTC. This gives the protein CASRTSGRANEQFF. Variable domain in full (rest from reference TRBV5-1 and TRBJ2-1): KAGVTQTPRYLIKTRGQQVTLSCSPISGHRSVSWYQQTPGQGLQFLFEYFSETQRNKGNFPGRFSGRQFSNSRSEMNVSTLELGDSALYLCASRTSGRANEQFFGPGTRLTVL.

This clonotype was recorded at least ten times. The chain is built from TRBV20-1 and TRBJ2-1, with 7 positions matching TRBD1. Germline V gene data show CDR1 as DFQATT and CDR2 as SNEGSKA (reference sequence). This CDR3 spans 13 amino acids. V shed 2 bases and J 7 bases; nucleotides not matched to a gene: 5. DNA of the CDR3: TGCAGTGCTAGACACGACAGGGCAAATGAGCAGTTCTTC. It yields the protein CSARHDRANEQFF.

This rearrangement joins TRBV20-1 to TRBJ2-1; no firm D call. Trimming took off 6 bases at V and 3 bases at J, with 18 bases between the two ends. The CDR3 has 15 residues. The germline V gene has CDR1 DFQATT and CDR2 SNEGSKA (reference sequence). CDR3 bases: TGCAGTGCCCGTCGGTCGGAGTATGACTACAATGAGCAGTTCTTC. This translates into CSARRSEYDYNEQFF.

CDR3 sequence: CASSQEGRGYNEQYF. For the CDR3, the DNA is TGTGCCAGCAGCCAAGAGGGCAGGGGGTACAATGAGCAGTACTTC. This chain joins TRBV14 and TRBJ2-1; 7 nucleotides line up with TRBD1. The end of the DNA is better explained by TRBJ2-7, so the J call may be wrong. CDR3 length equals 15 residues. Germline V gene data show CDR1 as SGHDN and CDR2 as FVKESK.

This chain joins TRBV4-2 and TRBJ2-4; D gene ambiguous. The CDR3 has 18 amino acids. Germline V lookup: CDR1 LGHNA, CDR2 YNFKEQ. Trimming cost V 1 base and J 0 bases, with 16 bases left between them. The CDR3 loop reads CASSQGQGIGQAKNIQYF. CDR3 nucleotide sequence: TGTGCCAGCAGCCAAGGTCAAGGTATAGGTCAAGCCAAAAACATTCAGTACTTC.

The table lists this clonotype with a few counts. The chain combines TRBV10-3 with TRBJ2-1; no firm D call. CDR3 length equals 14 residues. The germline V gene encodes CDR1 ENHRY and CDR2 SYGVKD. Trimming removed 2 bases at V and 7 bases at J, with 12 bases between. CDR3 bases: TGTGCCATCAGTGAGCCCAATGTGGCTAATGAGCAGTTCTTC. Protein product: CAISEPNVANEQFF.

This clonotype was detected only a few times. CDR3 nucleotide sequence: TGCAGTGCTAGAGATGAAAAACAAGAGACCCAGTACTTC. Protein product: CSARDEKQETQYF. This chain joins TRBV20-1 and TRBJ2-5; D is unresolved. Germline assignment: CDR1 DFQATT and CDR2 SNEGSKA (reference sequence). The CDR3 spans 13 residues. V lost 0 bases, J lost 2 bases, and 7 bases lay in between.

The chain is built from TRBV4-2 and TRBJ2-1; no clear D. The CDR3 runs 15 residues. CDR1 is LGHNA and CDR2 is YNFKEQ in the germline V gene. V lost 0 bases and J lost 2, with 8 bases in between. CDR3 sequence (DNA): TGTGCCAGCAGCCAAGATAAGGTCACCTACAATGAGCAGTTCTTC. Translated: CASSQDKVTYNEQFF.

V and J are TRBV14 and TRBJ1-6; weak D call: TRBD1 (5 bases). V lost 1 base and J lost 10, with 11 bases in between. The CDR3 is 14 amino acids. From germline, CDR1 is SGHDN and CDR2 FVKESK. CDR3 sequence: CASSQVSRDSPLHF. The CDR3 nucleotides read TGTGCCAGCAGCCAAGTTTCCAGGGACTCACCCCTCCACTTT.

The chain has TRBV7-9 and TRBJ2-5, with 7 bases identical to TRBD1. J lost 5 bases, V lost 1 base, and 10 bases had no gene match. The germline V gene encodes CDR1 SEHNR and CDR2 FQNEAQ (reference sequence). The CDR3 sequence is 16 residues long. In DNA, the CDR3 is TGTGCCAGCAGCTTAGGGAGACAGGGTCTCTGGGAGACCCAGTACTTC. Translation gives CASSLGRQGLWETQYF.

This clonotype was counted only a few times. The CDR3 loop reads CASSSPHGGHLQETQYF. CDR3 nucleotides: TGTGCCAGCAGCTCTCCGCACGGGGGACACCTCCAAGAGACCCAGTACTTC. J is TRBJ2-5 and V is TRBV5-5; perhaps D is TRBD1 or TRBD2 (6 bases each). The V end was cut by 3 bases, the J end by 1 base, with 19 bases between. Germline V gene data show CDR1 as SGHKS and CDR2 as YYEKEE (reference sequence). The CDR3 is 17 residues long. The full variable domain, in which reference TRBV5-5 and TRBJ2-5 provide the parts outside the CDR3, is DAGVTQSPTHLIKTRGQQVTLRCSPISGHKSVSWYQQVLGQGPQFIFQYYEKEERGRGNFPDRFSARQFPNYSSELNVNALLLGDSALYLCASSSPHGGHLQETQYFGPGTRLLVL.

The V call is TRBV29-1, the J call TRBJ1-2, with D possibly TRBD1 on 5 matching bases. V was cut by 6 bases and J by 5 bases, with 10 bases left in between. Germline lookup yields CDR1 SQVTM and CDR2 ANQGSEA. The CDR3 runs to 11 residues. For the CDR3, the DNA is TGCAGCGTCCGACAGCAGTATGGCTACACCTTC. This codes for CSVRQQYGYTF.

The chain uses TRBV29-1 and TRBJ2-3; D remains unclear. The CDR3 loop spans 16 amino acids. Looked up from germline, CDR1 is SQVTM and CDR2 is ANQGSEA. The V end was cut by 1 base, the J end by 0 bases, with 14 bases between. Here the CDR3 reads CSVEGLLDFSTDTQYF. CDR3 nucleotides: TGCAGCGTTGAAGGGTTGTTAGACTTTAGCACAGATACGCAGTATTTT.

Here the CDR3 DNA reads TGTGCCAGCAGGAGTCAGGGTTTGAAGGGCACTGAAGCTTTCTTT. Translating gives CASRSQGLKGTEAFF. This chain links TRBV12-3 or TRBV12-4 with TRBJ1-1, with D possibly matching TRBD1 (5 bases). CDR3 length equals 15 residues. V was pared by 6 bases and J by 4 bases, with 18 bases between.

This sequence joins TRBV5-5 and TRBJ2-2; tentatively, D is TRBD2 (5 bases). Germline CDR1 SGHKS, CDR2 YYEKEE (reference sequence). Trimming cost V 0 bases and J 6 bases, with 9 bases left between them. This CDR3 comprises 14 residues. CDR3 residues: CASSLVQEAGELFF. The CDR3 DNA sequence: TGTGCCAGCAGCTTGGTTCAGGAGGCCGGGGAGCTGTTTTTT. The full variable domain, with the rest looked up from reference TRBV5-5 and TRBJ2-2, is DAGVTQSPTHLIKTRGQQVTLRCSPISGHKSVSWYQQVLGQGPQFIFQYYEKEERGRGNFPDRFSARQFPNYSSELNVNALLLGDSALYLCASSLVQEAGELFFGEGSRLTVL.

This clonotype was found a few times. V is TRBV11-1 and J is TRBJ2-7, with TRBD1 matching 7 bases. V was clipped by 8 bases and J by 7 bases; unmatched bases: 14. There are 14 residues in the CDR3. The germline gives CDR1 SGHAT, CDR2 FQDESV (reference sequence). The CDR3 spells CASSPGQNYGEQYF. The CDR3 DNA follows: TGTGCCAGCTCGCCGGGACAGAACTACGGGGAGCAGTACTTC. Complete variable domain (other parts from reference TRBV11-1 and TRBJ2-7): EAEVAQSPRYKITEKSQAVAFWCDPISGHATLYWYRQILGQGPELLVQFQDESVVDDSQLPKDRFSAERLKGVDSTLKIQPAELGDSAMYLCASSPGQNYGEQYFGPGTRLTVT.

The table lists this clonotype with a few counts. This chain links TRBV7-2 with TRBJ2-5, with TRBD1 identical over 7 bases. CDR1 SGHTA and CDR2 FQGNSA come from the germline V gene. V dropped 4 bases and J dropped 4; count of bases not matched to a gene: 6. The CDR3 contains 14 residues. The CDR3 is CASSSTGVGETQYF. The CDR3 nucleotides are TGTGCCAGCAGCTCAACAGGGGTCGGAGAGACCCAGTACTTC.

This clonotype was seen a few times. J is TRBJ2-7 and V is TRBV4-2; 9 bases are shared with TRBD2. Germline V gene data show CDR1 as LGHNA and CDR2 as YNFKEQ. CDR3 size: 16 residues. Losses at the gene ends were 0 bases for V and 5 bases for J; bases not matched to a gene: 8. The CDR3 DNA is TGTGCCAGCAGCCAAGATGCAGCGGGAGGCTGGAACGAGCAGTACTTC. It codes for CASSQDAAGGWNEQYF.

The chain uses TRBV9 and TRBJ1-5; D is possibly TRBD1 (6 bases). V was shortened by 3 bases and J by 0 bases, with 10 bases between the two germline ends. Germline CDR1 reads SGDLS; CDR2 reads YYNGEE. The length of the CDR3 is 15 residues. The CDR3 DNA sequence: TGTGCCAGCAGCGAGGGGGGCAATAGCAATCAGCCCCAGCATTTT. Translating gives CASSEGGNSNQPQHF.

The chain is built from TRBV5-1 and TRBJ2-2; TRBD2 agrees at 13 bases. The germline gives CDR1 SGHRS, CDR2 YFSETQ. CDR3 length: 17 amino acids. Trimming took 4 bases from V and 1 from J; bases not matched to a gene: 4. CDR3 in amino acids: CASSTRTSGRNTGELFF. The CDR3 DNA is TGCGCCAGCAGCACCAGGACTAGCGGGAGGAACACCGGGGAGCTGTTTTTT. Together with reference TRBV5-1 and TRBJ2-2, the CDR3 gives the full variable domain: KAGVTQTPRYLIKTRGQQVTLSCSPISGHRSVSWYQQTPGQGLQFLFEYFSETQRNKGNFPGRFSGRQFSNSRSEMNVSTLELGDSALYLCASSTRTSGRNTGELFFGEGSRLTVL.

V gene TRBV28 combines with J gene TRBJ2-5; TRBD2 matches at 13 bases. This CDR3 has 17 amino acids. The germline gives CDR1 MDHEN, CDR2 SYDVKM. The V gene end was trimmed by 5 bases and the J gene end by 11 bases; junction bases not matched to a gene: 17. The CDR3 spells CASSDGLAGALYNEQYF. DNA of the CDR3: TGTGCCAGCAGTGACGGACTAGCGGGGGCCCTCTACAATGAGCAGTACTTC.

The gene calls are TRBV13 and TRBJ2-1; 11 nucleotides match TRBD1. In germline, CDR1 is PRHDT, CDR2 FYEKMQ (reference sequence). The junction had 8 bases not matched to a gene; V was cut back by 3 bases and J by 7 bases. This CDR3 spans 16 amino acids. The CDR3 sequence: CASSFLGTGGVNEQFF. The CDR3 DNA sequence: TGTGCCAGCAGCTTTTTGGGGACAGGGGGAGTTAATGAGCAGTTCTTC.

This clonotype was recorded a few times. V usage is TRBV7-2 and J usage is TRBJ2-1; TRBD2 agrees at 9 bases. The CDR3 has 16 amino acids. Looked up from germline, CDR1 is SGHTA and CDR2 is FQGNSA. With 6 bases clipped from V and 0 bases from J, the junction kept 6 bases outside the gene matches. This chain's CDR3 is CASRFVAGVSYNEQFF. The CDR3 DNA reads as TGTGCCAGCAGGTTTGTAGCGGGGGTCTCCTACAATGAGCAGTTCTTC.